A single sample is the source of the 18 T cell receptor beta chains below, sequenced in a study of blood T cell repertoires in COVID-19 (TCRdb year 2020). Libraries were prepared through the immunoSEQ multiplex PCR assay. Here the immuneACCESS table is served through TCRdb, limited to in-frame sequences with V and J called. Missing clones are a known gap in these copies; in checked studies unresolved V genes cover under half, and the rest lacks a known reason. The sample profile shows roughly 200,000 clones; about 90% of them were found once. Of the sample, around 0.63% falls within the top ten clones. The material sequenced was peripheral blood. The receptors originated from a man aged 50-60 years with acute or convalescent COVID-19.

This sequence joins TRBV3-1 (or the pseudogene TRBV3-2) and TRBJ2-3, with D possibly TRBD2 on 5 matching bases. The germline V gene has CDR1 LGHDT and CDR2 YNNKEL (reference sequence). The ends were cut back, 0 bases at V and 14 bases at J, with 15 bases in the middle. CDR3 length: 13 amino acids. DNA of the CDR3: TGTGCCAGCAGCCAAGACCGGCTAGCAGTCACGTATTTT. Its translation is CASSQDRLAVTYF.

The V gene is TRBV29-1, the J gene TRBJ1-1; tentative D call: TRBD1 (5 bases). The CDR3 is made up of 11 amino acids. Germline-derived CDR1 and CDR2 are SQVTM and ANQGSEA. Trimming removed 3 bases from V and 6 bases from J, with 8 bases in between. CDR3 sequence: CSVDRAAEAFF. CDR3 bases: TGCAGCGTTGACAGGGCGGCTGAAGCTTTCTTT.

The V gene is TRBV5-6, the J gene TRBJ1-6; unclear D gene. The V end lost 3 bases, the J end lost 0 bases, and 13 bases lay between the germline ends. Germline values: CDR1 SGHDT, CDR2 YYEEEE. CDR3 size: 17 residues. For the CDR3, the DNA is TGTGCCAGCAGCTCCAATTTGAGAGGCTCCTATAATTCACCCCTCCACTTT. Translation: CASSSNLRGSYNSPLHF.

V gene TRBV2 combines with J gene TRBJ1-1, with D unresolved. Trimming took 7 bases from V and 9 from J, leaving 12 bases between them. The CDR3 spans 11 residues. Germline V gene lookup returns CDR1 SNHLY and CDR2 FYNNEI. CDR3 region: CASMENGKAFF. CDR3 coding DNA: TGTGCCAGCATGGAGAACGGGAAAGCTTTCTTT. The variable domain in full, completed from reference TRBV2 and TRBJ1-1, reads EPEVTQTPSHQVTQMGQEVILRCVPISNHLYFYWYRQILGQKVEFLVSFYNNEISEKSEIFDDQFSVERPDGSNFTLKIRSTKLEDSAMYFCASMENGKAFFGQGTRLTVV.

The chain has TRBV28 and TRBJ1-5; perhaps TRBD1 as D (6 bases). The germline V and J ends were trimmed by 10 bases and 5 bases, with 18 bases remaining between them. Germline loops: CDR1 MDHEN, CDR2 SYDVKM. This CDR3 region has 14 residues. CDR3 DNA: TGTGCCACCACTGTGGGGGGGGCCTATCAGCCCCAGCATTTT. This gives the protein CATTVGGAYQPQHF.

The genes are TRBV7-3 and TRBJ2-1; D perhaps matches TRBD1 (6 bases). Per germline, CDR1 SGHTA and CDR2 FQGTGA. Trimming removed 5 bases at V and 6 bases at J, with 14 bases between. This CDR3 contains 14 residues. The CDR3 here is CASSTSRDTNEQFF. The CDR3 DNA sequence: TGTGCCAGCAGCACGTCAAGGGACACCAATGAGCAGTTCTTC.

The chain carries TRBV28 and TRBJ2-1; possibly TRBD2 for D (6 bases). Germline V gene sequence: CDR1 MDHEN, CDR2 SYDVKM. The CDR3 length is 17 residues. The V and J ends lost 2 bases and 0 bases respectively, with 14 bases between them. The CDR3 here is CASSLRTGRSSYNEQFF. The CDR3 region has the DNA TGTGCCAGCAGTTTAAGGACCGGGAGAAGCTCCTACAATGAGCAGTTCTTC.

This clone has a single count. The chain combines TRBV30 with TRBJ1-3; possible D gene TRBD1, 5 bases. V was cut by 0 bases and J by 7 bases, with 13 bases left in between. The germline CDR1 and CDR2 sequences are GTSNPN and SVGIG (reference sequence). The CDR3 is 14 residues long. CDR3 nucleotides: TGTGCCTGGAGTGTACCTGGGGCGGGGAACACCATATATTTT. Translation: CAWSVPGAGNTIYF.

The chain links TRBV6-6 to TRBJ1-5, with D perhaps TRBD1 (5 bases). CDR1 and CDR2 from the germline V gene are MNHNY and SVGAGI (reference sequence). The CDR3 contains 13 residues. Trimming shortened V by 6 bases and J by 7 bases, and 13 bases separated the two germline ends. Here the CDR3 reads CASSPRVQQPQHF. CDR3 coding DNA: TGTGCCAGCAGCCCCAGGGTCCAACAGCCCCAGCATTTT.

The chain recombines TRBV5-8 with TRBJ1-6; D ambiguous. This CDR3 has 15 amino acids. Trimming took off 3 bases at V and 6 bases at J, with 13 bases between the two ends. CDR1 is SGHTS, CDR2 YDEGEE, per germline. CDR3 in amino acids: CASSSPSGVNSPLHF. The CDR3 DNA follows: TGTGCCAGCAGCTCTCCTTCAGGTGTTAATTCACCCCTCCACTTT.

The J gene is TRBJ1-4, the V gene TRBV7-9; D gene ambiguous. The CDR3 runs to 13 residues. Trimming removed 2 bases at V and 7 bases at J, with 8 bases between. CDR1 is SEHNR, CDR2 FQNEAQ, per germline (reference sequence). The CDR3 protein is CASSLRVSEKLFF. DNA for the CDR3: TGTGCCAGCAGCTTACGGGTTTCTGAAAAACTGTTTTTT.

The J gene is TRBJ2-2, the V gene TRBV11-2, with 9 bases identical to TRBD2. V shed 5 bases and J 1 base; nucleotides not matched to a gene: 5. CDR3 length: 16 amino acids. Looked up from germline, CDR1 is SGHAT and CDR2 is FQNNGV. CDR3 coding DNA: TGTGCCAGCAGCCTCCAGACTAGCGGGAACACCGGGGAGCTGTTTTTT. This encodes CASSLQTSGNTGELFF.

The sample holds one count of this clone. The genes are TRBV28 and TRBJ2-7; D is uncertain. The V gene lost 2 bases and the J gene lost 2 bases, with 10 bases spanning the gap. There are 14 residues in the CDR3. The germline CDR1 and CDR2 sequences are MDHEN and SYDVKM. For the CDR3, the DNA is TGTGCCAGCAGTTTACCAGGTTCTGCCTACGAGCAGTACTTC. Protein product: CASSLPGSAYEQYF.

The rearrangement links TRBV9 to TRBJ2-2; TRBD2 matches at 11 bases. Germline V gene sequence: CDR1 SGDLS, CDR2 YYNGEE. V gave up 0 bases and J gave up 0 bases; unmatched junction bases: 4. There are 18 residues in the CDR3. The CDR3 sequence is CASSVGLAGGPNTGELFF. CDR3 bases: TGTGCCAGCAGCGTAGGTCTAGCGGGGGGCCCGAACACCGGGGAGCTGTTTTTT.

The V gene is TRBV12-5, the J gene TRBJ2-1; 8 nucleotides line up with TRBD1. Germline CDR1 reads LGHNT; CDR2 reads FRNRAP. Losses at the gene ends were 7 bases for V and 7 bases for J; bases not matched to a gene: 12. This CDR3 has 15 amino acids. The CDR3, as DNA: TGTGCTAGTGCTCTCCGGACAGGGTCTTATAATGAGCAGTTCTTC. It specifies CASALRTGSYNEQFF.

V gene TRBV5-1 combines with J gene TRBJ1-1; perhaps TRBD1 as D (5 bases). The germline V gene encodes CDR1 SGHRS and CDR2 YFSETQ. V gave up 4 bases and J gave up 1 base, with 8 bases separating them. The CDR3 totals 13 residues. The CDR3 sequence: CASSVQENTEAFF. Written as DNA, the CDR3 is TGCGCCAGCAGCGTACAGGAGAACACTGAAGCTTTCTTT.

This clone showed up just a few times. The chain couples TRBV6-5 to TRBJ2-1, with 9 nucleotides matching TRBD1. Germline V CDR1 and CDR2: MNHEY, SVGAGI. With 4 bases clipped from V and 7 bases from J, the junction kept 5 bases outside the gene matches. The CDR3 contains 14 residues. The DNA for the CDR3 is TGTGCCAGCAGTTTTCTACAGGGGGCAAATGAGCAGTTCTTC. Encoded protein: CASSFLQGANEQFF.

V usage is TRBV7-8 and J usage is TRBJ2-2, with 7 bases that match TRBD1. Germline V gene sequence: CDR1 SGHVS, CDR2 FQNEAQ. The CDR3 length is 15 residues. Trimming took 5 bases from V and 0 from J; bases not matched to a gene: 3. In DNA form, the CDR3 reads TGTGCCAGCAGCACCGGGACAGCGAACACCGGGGAGCTGTTTTTT. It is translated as CASSTGTANTGELFF.